This T cell receptor (beta chain) was documented in a study of monozygotic twins with inflammatory bowel disease (dated by TCRdb to the late 2010s). At the level of the whole study: In total, 28 monozygotic twin pairs made up the full study: 19 Danish pairs, all IBD-discordant, plus nine German pairs, of which four were IBD-concordant and five were IBD-discordant. Disease-associated traits were sought mainly through comparisons between IBD patients and their genetically identical healthy co-twins within discordant pairs. Each individual had, on average, about 151 000 unique TCRalpha sequences and 181 000 unique TCRbeta sequences available for analysis. Study-wide findings and limitations: The results gave no support for a single strong signal or clonotype linked to IBD. A decrease in TCRbeta repertoire diversity, as measured by inverse Simpson index, was observed in IBD patients compared with their healthy co-twins. Compared with healthy twins, IBD patients had fewer clonotypes in common with other individuals, a difference most pronounced in patients showing signs of disease activity. Repertoire similarity did not differ between concordant and discordant twins, possibly due to limited statistical power. Background noise and inter-individual variability may have been introduced into the repertoires by the differing immunosuppressive treatments among patients. The analysis was unable to tell different T cell subtypes apart.

Preparation of the library involved 5' RACE. Each TCR library was prepared from about 3.5 ug of total RNA. cDNA was synthesized with SMARTScribe reverse transcriptase in eight separate reactions per sample. During cDNA synthesis, template switching was used to introduce unique molecular identifiers that contained a 6-nucleotide sample barcode. Two nested PCRs of about 16 and 10 cycles amplified the TCRalpha and TCRbeta cDNA, and bead purification followed each PCR. Before amplification, the cDNA was both treated with uracil DNA-glycosylase and purified with the QIAquick PCR purification kit. In the second PCR, Illumina TruSeq-compatible adapters and sample-specific barcodes were added. Library quality and concentration were assessed using TapeStation and Qubit, and 5 to 6 ng of each library was pooled. Pooled libraries were sequenced on an Illumina HiSeq2500 single-index Rapid Run with 2 x 100 bp reads and custom sequencing primers. Regarding the original processing steps: UMI-based consensus assembly with MiGEC version 1.2.6 was used to correct PCR and sequencing errors. MiXCR version 2.1.1 was used for V(D)J alignment, clonotype assembly and CDR3 extraction. To normalise gene usage, clonotype sharing and MAIT/NKT TCR abundance, the top 1000, 10 000 and 20 000 clonotypes in each sample were analysed. After downsampling to 27 000 UMIs, diversity was calculated as the inverse Simpson index using the vegan R package. Paired Mann-Whitney U tests were applied to discordant twin pairs, with Benjamini-Hochberg correction for multiple testing. Based on TCRdb reprocessing of the reads, there is one entry per CDR3 protein sequence, and DNA is missing. The V and J calls and clone size are TCRdb's, not the authors'. Per the sample table, the count is some 170,000 distinct CDR3 sequences. The ten largest clones represent more than 2.5% of the sample.

From each donor, a roughly 2.7 ml peripheral blood sample was collected into PAXgene tubes and kept at -80 degrees C. Total RNA was isolated from whole blood with the PAXgene blood miRNA kit on an automated QIAcube, without T cell sorting. Peripheral blood from monozygotic twin pairs who were concordant or discordant for inflammatory bowel disease underwent deep TCRalpha and TCRbeta repertoire profiling using unique molecular barcoding. Smoking habits were recorded for all twin pairs, and individuals were classified as current, former or never smokers. In the case of this clonotype: The antigen it recognizes is unknown.

The cysteine opens and the phenylalanine closes a CDR3 of 13 amino acids. No DNA sequence was recorded. Via the germline V gene (reference sequence), CDR1 is MNHEY and CDR2 SMNVEV. The sample was blood. Recombination joined TRBV27 with TRBJ2-7; the TRBD1 assignment by TCRdb is unverifiable without DNA. This clonotype was sampled from a human donor with ulcerative colitis or Crohn's disease, or a healthy co-twin of an affected twin (not recorded which). The encoded CDR3 is CASSWDSSYEQYF.